The clone carrying this T cell receptor beta chain was found once. Antigen unknown. Researchers ran the PCR with 60 Vbeta and 13 Jbeta primers. Clones were sequenced by immunoSEQ multiplex PCR, and TCRdb holds only the in-frame ones, with some missing. The sample contains more than 150,000 clones, roughly 90% of which appear only once. The data were obtained in a study of cytomegalovirus exposure and HLA in healthy donors. General study points: In a later analysis, V- and J-gene trimming of beta chains associated with a DCLRE1C missense variant, replicated independently. The analysis excluded some indistinguishable V segments, including TRBV6-2 and TRBV6-3. Analyses of presence/absence relied on an assumption of roughly uniform sequencing depth across donors.

Germline assignment: CDR1 SGHRS and CDR2 YFSETQ. The V gene lost 6 bases and the J gene lost 4 bases, with 18 bases spanning the gap. The CDR3 has 15 residues. Sequenced material: PBMCs. This chain links TRBV5-1 with TRBJ2-3, with D possibly matching TRBD1 (6 bases). This receptor was taken from a girl under three years old in good health and CMV-seronegative. The CDR3 DNA is TGCGCCAGCACCATGGGGGCAGGGAGCGCAGATACGCAGTATTTT. Its translation: CASTMGAGSADTQYF.